This T cell receptor (beta chain) was observed in a study of CD8 T cells in Susac syndrome. A quantity of about 0.45 to 1 ug RNA underwent reverse transcription using random hexamers. With immunoSEQ multiplex PCR, TCR beta CDR3 was amplified across 54 Vbeta and 13 Jbeta. TCRdb redid the calling of the immunoSEQ multiplex PCR reads with MiXCR, one entry per CDR3 protein. The sample carries under 150,000 distinct CDR3 sequences, 95% recorded once. Notes on this clonotype: The antigen is not known.

Sequencing of TCR beta was carried out in blood CD8+ and CD4+ T cells. From germline, CDR1 is SGHRS and CDR2 YFSETQ. The CDR3 has 15 amino acids. The V and J ends lost 4 bases and 3 bases, in that order; junction bases with no gene match: 4. Findings and limits, study-wide: Expansion of clones was not seen in the CD4+ T cell repertoires of Susac syndrome.

Sequenced: CD4+ T cells from PBMCs. This sequence joins TRBV5-1 and TRBJ2-2; 9 bases fit TRBD2. The receptor was derived from a human donor with Susac syndrome. CDR3 coding DNA: TGCGCCAGCAGCCCTACTAGCGGGCACACCGGGGAGCTGTTTTTT. It encodes CASSPTSGHTGELFF.